Below, one TCR beta chain is given with its context. The CDR3 loop spans 15 amino acids. Looked up from germline, CDR1 is MNHEY and CDR2 is SMNVEV (reference sequence). Between the trimmed V and J ends, which lost 5 bases and 2 bases, there was a span of 12 bases. The age range of participants was about 18 to 90 years, with residence in about two dozen US areas. Within 2 weeks of study entry, exposed participants had contacted a PCR-confirmed or clinician-diagnosed COVID-19 case. This entry belongs to a study of blood T cell repertoires in COVID-19. Study-level information: Researchers got acute and convalescent COVID-19 samples from the United States, Italy and Spain.

Sequenced by immunoSEQ multiplex PCR; TCRdb stores in-frame clones only, minus some. The repertoire holds fewer than 200,000 clones, with 65% to 85% as singletons. Source material: PBMCs or T cells enriched from blood (not recorded which). This receptor was obtained from a woman in her twenties or thirties who had been exposed to COVID-19. V usage is TRBV27 and J usage is TRBJ1-4, with a tentative D call TRBD1 (6 bases). CDR3 sequence: CASSLRQATNEKLFF. DNA for the CDR3: TGTGCCAGCAGTCTCAGACAGGCTACTAATGAAAAACTGTTTTTT.